Listed here are 24 T cell receptor beta chains from one sample, sequenced in a study of blood T cell repertoires in COVID-19. Data came from immunoSEQ multiplex PCR; TCRdb stores just in-frame clones and leaves some out. The sample records fewer than 300,000 clones, 88% being singletons. The sequencing input was peripheral blood. The origin of the receptors is a woman aged 25 to 39 with acute or convalescent COVID-19.

The gene calls are TRBV30 and TRBJ2-3; TRBD1 agrees at 8 bases. The CDR3 runs to 12 residues. The V and J ends lost 5 bases and 5 bases, in that order; junction bases with no gene match: 3. Germline V gene sequence: CDR1 GTSNPN, CDR2 SVGIG (reference sequence). CDR3 nucleotide sequence: TGTGCCTGGGGGGGGACAGGAGATACGCAGTATTTT. Translating gives CAWGGTGDTQYF.

CDR3 amino acids: CASSPVATDTTSGNTIYF. Written as DNA, the CDR3 is TGTGCCAGCTCACCAGTGGCAACAGACACGACCTCTGGAAACACCATATATTTT. V is TRBV18 and J is TRBJ1-3; unclear D gene. V gave up 2 bases and J gave up 0 bases, with 17 bases separating them. The CDR3 sequence is 18 residues long. Germline loops: CDR1 KGHSH, CDR2 LQKENI.

This clone has a single count. The chain has TRBV3-1 (or the pseudogene TRBV3-2) and TRBJ1-4, with 9 bases aligning to TRBD1. Germline V gene sequence: CDR1 LGHDT, CDR2 YNNKEL (reference sequence). J was trimmed by 8 bases and V by 1 base; bases with no gene match: 5. The CDR3 is 15 residues long. For the CDR3, the DNA is TGTGCCAGCAGCCAAGTGGGACAGGGAGAAGAAAAACTGTTTTTT. Its translation: CASSQVGQGEEKLFF.

V gene TRBV2 combines with J gene TRBJ2-7, with TRBD2 matching over 10 bases. The V gene's germline CDR1 is SNHLY and CDR2 FYNNEI. The junction had 15 bases not matched to a gene; V was cut back by 7 bases and J by 6 bases. The CDR3 has 16 amino acids. CDR3 amino acids: CASIRAGGPSSSEQYF. Here the CDR3 DNA reads TGTGCCAGCATTAGAGCGGGAGGGCCCTCGTCGTCCGAGCAGTACTTC.

The V gene is TRBV29-1, the J gene TRBJ2-3, with 8 positions matching TRBD2. The V gene end was trimmed by 2 bases and the J gene end by 3 bases; junction bases not matched to a gene: 7. Germline CDR1 reads SQVTM; CDR2 reads ANQGSEA. This CDR3 has 15 amino acids. CDR3 in amino acids: CSVEILAARTDTQYF. The CDR3 nucleotides are TGCAGCGTTGAAATACTAGCGGCTAGGACAGATACGCAGTATTTT.

The chain employs TRBV18 and TRBJ2-3; 12 bases agree with TRBD2. Looked up from germline, CDR1 is KGHSH and CDR2 is LQKENI. The CDR3 loop spans 17 amino acids. Losses at the gene ends were 4 bases for V and 1 base for J; bases not matched to a gene: 6. CDR3 nucleotides: TGTGCCAGCTCACGGACTAGCGGGATGCTTGGCACAGATACGCAGTATTTT. This translates into CASSRTSGMLGTDTQYF.

In its sample, this clone was seen a few times. Here the CDR3 DNA reads TGTGCCAGCAGTTTGGACGCACCGGGGACACCATCTCAGCCCCAGCATTTT. Translating it yields CASSLDAPGTPSQPQHF. The chain couples TRBV3-1 (or the pseudogene TRBV3-2) to TRBJ1-5, with D maybe TRBD1 (6 bases). The germline V gene encodes CDR1 LGHDT and CDR2 YNNKEL (reference sequence). This CDR3 comprises 17 residues. V was trimmed by 6 bases and J by 6 bases, leaving 24 bases between them.

Here the CDR3 reads CASTLGRNDQETQYF. The CDR3 DNA sequence: TGTGCCAGCACTCTGGGGCGGAACGACCAAGAGACCCAGTACTTC. J is TRBJ2-5 and V is TRBV2; TRBD1 might be the D (5 bases). Trimming left V 7 bases short and J 0 bases short, with 15 bases between. Germline V gene lookup returns CDR1 SNHLY and CDR2 FYNNEI. The CDR3 is made up of 15 amino acids.

The chain uses TRBV7-9 and TRBJ2-1, with 15 bases matching TRBD2. The CDR3 sequence is 19 residues long. V shed 5 bases, J shed 8 bases, and the junction held 16 bases outside the gene matches. CDR1 SEHNR and CDR2 FQNEAQ come from the germline V gene (reference sequence). The DNA of the CDR3 is TGTGCCAGCAGCCCCCTGATAGGTTCGGGACTAGCGGGAGGTGATGAGCAGTTCTTC. It yields the protein CASSPLIGSGLAGGDEQFF.

J is TRBJ2-7 and V is TRBV6-1; D gene uncertain. V was pared by 1 base and J by 12 bases, with 13 bases between. Germline CDR1 reads MNHNS; CDR2 reads SASEGT. CDR3 length equals 12 residues. In DNA, the CDR3 is TGTGCCAGCAGTGAAGTACCCAGGTACCCGTACTTC. Protein sequence: CASSEVPRYPYF.

The chain has TRBV30 and TRBJ1-2; D gene unclear. CDR1 is GTSNPN, CDR2 SVGIG, per germline (reference sequence). Trimming cost V 2 bases and J 4 bases, with 14 bases left between them. The CDR3 runs to 14 residues. The CDR3 DNA follows: TGTGCCTGGAGTCTAAGGAGCACCATCTATGGCTACACCTTC. Encoded protein: CAWSLRSTIYGYTF.

V gene TRBV30 combines with J gene TRBJ1-1; TRBD1 agrees at 9 bases. The germline CDR1 and CDR2 sequences are GTSNPN and SVGIG (reference sequence). The length of the CDR3 is 12 residues. Losses at the gene ends were 5 bases for V and 7 bases for J; bases not matched to a gene: 5. Written as DNA, the CDR3 is TGTGCCTGGGGAACAGGGGGCCTTGAAGCTTTCTTT. It codes for CAWGTGGLEAFF.

V gene TRBV7-2 combines with J gene TRBJ2-3; 7 nucleotides agree with TRBD2. The ends lost 10 bases at V and 2 bases at J; junction bases unmatched: 15. The CDR3 runs to 16 residues. The V gene's germline CDR1 is SGHTA and CDR2 FQGNSA. This CDR3 is CATERLATPLTDTQYF. The CDR3 DNA reads as TGTGCCACCGAGAGACTAGCTACTCCCCTCACAGATACGCAGTATTTT.

This chain joins TRBV7-2 and TRBJ1-2; TRBD1 agrees at 7 bases. J was trimmed by 6 bases and V by 3 bases; bases with no gene match: 7. CDR1 SGHTA and CDR2 FQGNSA come from the germline V gene. This CDR3 contains 14 residues. The CDR3, as DNA: TGTGCCAGCAGCTTCTCCAGCAGGGGGGATGGCTACACCTTC. This sequence encodes CASSFSSRGDGYTF.

The chain couples TRBV7-2 to TRBJ2-7; D possibly corresponds to TRBD1 (6 bases). V lost 4 bases, J lost 3 bases, and 10 bases lay in between. The CDR3 length is 13 residues. Germline assignment: CDR1 SGHTA and CDR2 FQGNSA. CDR3 coding DNA: TGTGCCAGCAGCTCTAGGGGGTACTACGAGCAGTACTTC. This gives the protein CASSSRGYYEQYF.

V is TRBV2 and J is TRBJ2-3; TRBD2 might be the D (6 bases). V was shortened by 8 bases and J by 3 bases, with 21 bases between the two germline ends. Per the germline V gene, CDR1 is SNHLY and CDR2 is FYNNEI. There are 16 residues in the CDR3. The DNA for the CDR3 is TGTGCCAGCGGTAACCTGTCGGGGGACCGTACAGATACGCAGTATTTT. It codes for CASGNLSGDRTDTQYF.

This chain connects TRBV15 to TRBJ1-5, with 10 bases matching TRBD1. The germline gives CDR1 LNHNV, CDR2 YYDKDF (reference sequence). The CDR3 consists of 16 residues. V dropped 3 bases and J dropped 5; count of bases not matched to a gene: 7. The CDR3 coding sequence is TGTGCCACCAGCAGGGGGCGACAGGGGGCCGATCAGCCCCAGCATTTT. Translation: CATSRGRQGADQPQHF.

This chain links TRBV4-2 with TRBJ2-2, with D possibly being TRBD1 (6 bases). CDR1 LGHNA and CDR2 YNFKEQ come from the germline V gene. The CDR3 consists of 17 residues. Trimming took 2 bases from V and 0 from J, leaving 13 bases between them. CDR3 nucleotide sequence: TGTGCCAGCAGCCAACGGGACAAAATAACGAACACCGGGGAGCTGTTTTTT. Amino acids: CASSQRDKITNTGELFF.

The chain carries TRBV9 and TRBJ2-5; 12 bases are a match to TRBD2. The CDR3 has 16 amino acids. The germline CDR1 and CDR2 sequences are SGDLS and YYNGEE. With V trimmed by 1 base and J by 3 bases, 4 bases remained unmatched. The CDR3 region has the DNA TGTGCCAGCAGCGTAACTCGGACTAGCGGGGAAGAGACCCAGTACTTC. Translation: CASSVTRTSGEETQYF.

This clone came up once. V gene TRBV29-1 combines with J gene TRBJ1-5, with a tentative D call TRBD1 (6 bases). This CDR3 has 14 amino acids. The ends were cut back, 3 bases at V and 7 bases at J, with 16 bases in the middle. Germline V CDR1 and CDR2: SQVTM, ANQGSEA. The CDR3 spells CSVEGYRVFQPQHF. In DNA form, the CDR3 reads TGCAGCGTTGAGGGATACAGGGTTTTCCAGCCCCAGCATTTT.

The rearrangement links TRBV5-1 to TRBJ2-7; the match to TRBD2 covers 10 bases. This CDR3 spans 15 amino acids. CDR1 and CDR2 (germline): SGHRS, YFSETQ. V gave up 4 bases and J gave up 4 bases; unmatched junction bases: 8. The CDR3 region has the DNA TGCGCCAGCAGCATACGGACTAGCGGCTCTTACGAGCAGTACTTC. Translation: CASSIRTSGSYEQYF.

V and J are TRBV7-2 and TRBJ2-1; the D gene is possibly TRBD1 (5 bases). V was cut by 1 base and J by 0 bases, with 7 bases left in between. The CDR3 has 15 amino acids. Germline values: CDR1 SGHTA, CDR2 FQGNSA. The CDR3 region is CASSLVGRSYNEQFF. CDR3 bases: TGTGCCAGCAGCTTAGTGGGGCGCTCCTACAATGAGCAGTTCTTC. Full variable domain (outside the CDR3, taken from reference TRBV7-2 and TRBJ2-1): GAGVSQSPSNKVTEKGKDVELRCDPISGHTALYWYRQSLGQGLEFLIYFQGNSAPDKSGLPSDRFSAERTGGSVSTLTIQRTQQEDSAVYLCASSLVGRSYNEQFFGPGTRLTVL.

V is TRBV5-4 and J is TRBJ1-1; 7 bases are shared with TRBD1. CDR1 and CDR2 from the germline V gene are SGHNT and YYREEE (reference sequence). The CDR3 covers 16 residues. J lost 0 bases, V lost 0 bases, and 5 bases had no gene match. CDR3 protein: CASSLGTGPMNTEAFF. DNA of the CDR3: TGTGCCAGCAGCTTGGGGACAGGTCCGATGAACACTGAAGCTTTCTTT. Based on the CDR3 plus reference TRBV5-4 and TRBJ1-1, the full variable domain is ETGVTQSPTHLIKTRGQQVTLRCSSQSGHNTVSWYQQALGQGPQFIFQYYREEENGRGNFPPRFSGLQFPNYSSELNVNALELDDSALYLCASSLGTGPMNTEAFFGQGTRLTVV.

The chain employs TRBV5-1 and TRBJ2-6; no definite D call. The V gene lost 0 bases and the J gene lost 0 bases, with 4 bases spanning the gap. This CDR3 spans 15 amino acids. Germline loops: CDR1 SGHRS, CDR2 YFSETQ. This chain's CDR3 is CASSLGGSGANVLTF. Written as DNA, the CDR3 is TGCGCCAGCAGCTTGGGAGGCTCTGGGGCCAACGTCCTGACTTTC.